Presented here are 22 T cell receptor beta chains from one specimen sequenced in a study of T cell responses to AZD1222 COVID-19 vaccine. TCRdb keeps only in-frame clones here, not all; method: immunoSEQ multiplex PCR. The repertoire includes roughly 140,000 clones, about nine tenths of them detected once, and 3.2% sits in the top ten. The input for sequencing was peripheral blood, taken 28 days after the second AZD1222 dose. These receptors came from an adult who received the AZD1222 COVID-19 vaccine.

The rearrangement links TRBV6-6 to TRBJ1-2, with D possibly TRBD1 on 5 matching bases. Germline CDR1 MNHNY, CDR2 SVGAGI (reference sequence). This CDR3 contains 15 residues. The V end lost 6 bases, the J end lost 3 bases, and 17 bases lay between the germline ends. The CDR3 DNA reads TGTGCCAGCAGCCATCCGACAGAAGGATACTATGGCTACACCTTC. This translates into CASSHPTEGYYGYTF.

The CDR3 nucleotides are TGTGCCAGCAGCGGGAAGTCGAGACTAGCGGGAGAATTGAGCACAGATACGCAGTATTTT. Protein: CASSGKSRLAGELSTDTQYF. V usage is TRBV9 and J usage is TRBJ2-3; 12 nucleotides align to TRBD2. Unmatched junction bases numbered 14, after V lost 3 bases and J lost 0 bases. The CDR3 length is 20 residues. Germline V gene sequence: CDR1 SGDLS, CDR2 YYNGEE.

On this clone itself: Compared with germline, one end of the junction differs, possibly owing to a read error. The chain recombines TRBV28 with TRBJ1-1, with D perhaps TRBD1 (5 bases). CDR1 is MDHEN, CDR2 SYDVKM, per germline. CDR3 length: 12 residues. CDR3 amino acids: CASIPLGGLGIF. CDR3 DNA: TGTGCCAGCATTCCCTTGGGGGGATTGGGAATCTTT.

V is TRBV10-3 and J is TRBJ2-4; TRBD1 matches at 7 bases. With 3 bases clipped from V and 6 bases from J, the junction kept 2 bases outside the gene matches. The CDR3 consists of 13 residues. Germline CDR1 ENHRY, CDR2 SYGVKD. The chain's CDR3 is CAISDDRVNIQYF. CDR3 nucleotides: TGTGCCATCAGTGATGACAGGGTAAACATTCAGTACTTC.

This chain links TRBV6-5 with TRBJ2-6; no reliable D call. Trimming stripped 6 bases from V and 0 bases from J, with 9 bases between. The CDR3 loop spans 15 amino acids. Germline assignment: CDR1 MNHEY and CDR2 SVGAGI. The CDR3 sequence is CASSPDPSGANVLTF. The CDR3 region has the DNA TGTGCCAGCAGCCCCGACCCCTCTGGGGCCAACGTCCTGACTTTC.

This chain joins TRBV4-2 and TRBJ1-6, with D maybe TRBD1 (5 bases). V lost 4 bases, J lost 4 bases, and 11 bases lay in between. This CDR3 has 15 residues. CDR1 LGHNA and CDR2 YNFKEQ come from the germline V gene. CDR3 nucleotide sequence: TGTGCCAGCAGCCCCCCGGGGCAATATAATTCACCCCTCCACTTT. This sequence encodes CASSPPGQYNSPLHF.

The gene calls are TRBV3-1 (or the pseudogene TRBV3-2) and TRBJ1-2; D is unclear. Trimming cost V 1 base and J 8 bases, with 5 bases left between them. The CDR3 extends over 11 amino acids. Germline-derived CDR1 and CDR2 are LGHDT and YNNKEL (reference sequence). The CDR3 sequence: CASSQGRGYTF. The DNA for the CDR3 is TGTGCCAGCAGCCAAGGGAGGGGCTACACCTTC.

This clone has just one count. CDR3 sequence: CASSRGQGATRSEKLFF. CDR3 nucleotide sequence: TGTGCCAGCAGCCGGGGACAGGGGGCGACGCGTAGTGAAAAACTGTTTTTT. This chain links TRBV7-9 with TRBJ1-4; TRBD1 matches 12 bases. The CDR3 has 17 residues. The J segment lost 7 bases and the V segment lost 5 bases, leaving 11 bases of the junction unmatched. CDR1 is SEHNR, CDR2 FQNEAQ, per germline (reference sequence).

J is TRBJ2-1 and V is TRBV27; TRBD2 matches at 8 bases. This CDR3 contains 16 residues. Germline V CDR1 and CDR2: MNHEY, SMNVEV (reference sequence). Trimming took 5 bases from V and 0 from J; bases not matched to a gene: 6. The CDR3 region is CASSARAGVSYNEQFF. CDR3 nucleotide sequence: TGTGCCAGCAGTGCGCGAGCGGGAGTCTCCTACAATGAGCAGTTCTTC.

CDR3 loop: CATSEEGNTGELFF. The CDR3 DNA follows: TGTGCCACCAGTGAGGAGGGGAACACCGGGGAGCTGTTTTTT. The V gene is TRBV24-1, the J gene TRBJ2-2, with a tentative D call TRBD2 (6 bases). The V gene's germline CDR1 is KGHDR and CDR2 SFDVKD. CDR3 length equals 14 residues. The V end lost 4 bases, the J end lost 1 base, and 6 bases lay between the germline ends.

This chain connects TRBV10-1 to TRBJ1-1, with 8 bases that match TRBD1. The V gene end was trimmed by 0 bases and the J gene end by 4 bases; junction bases not matched to a gene: 10. CDR1 is WNHNN, CDR2 SYGVQD, per germline (reference sequence). The length of the CDR3 is 17 residues. The CDR3 coding sequence is TGCGCCAGCAGTGAGTCGACTCGCTGGCAGGGGGCCACTGAAGCTTTCTTT. Amino acids: CASSESTRWQGATEAFF.

J is TRBJ1-3 and V is TRBV6-1; D is uncertain. CDR3 length equals 15 residues. The germline V gene has CDR1 MNHNS and CDR2 SASEGT. Deletions cut 2 bases from V and 0 bases from J, with 8 bases between. The CDR3 nucleotides read TGTGCCAGCAGTGAATCCTGGTTCTCTGGAAACACCATATATTTT. It is translated as CASSESWFSGNTIYF.

The chain has TRBV2 and TRBJ2-1; possible D gene TRBD2, 5 bases. Germline V lookup: CDR1 SNHLY, CDR2 FYNNEI. CDR3 length: 14 residues. V dropped 5 bases and J dropped 5 bases, with 13 bases sitting between them. The CDR3 sequence: CASSYGVGDNEQFF. The CDR3, as DNA: TGTGCCAGCAGTTATGGGGTGGGAGACAATGAGCAGTTCTTC.

In the case of this clone: The sample contains more than one DNA sequence encoding this CDR3. The chain combines TRBV5-1 with TRBJ2-7, with D hard to call. The V end lost 0 bases, the J end lost 2 bases, and 9 bases lay between the germline ends. CDR3 length: 14 residues. Germline lookup yields CDR1 SGHRS and CDR2 YFSETQ. The CDR3 nucleotides are TGCGCCAGCAGCTTGGGCGGACGGGCCTACGAGCAGTACTTC. This encodes CASSLGGRAYEQYF.

V gene TRBV7-8 combines with J gene TRBJ2-1; a weak D match, TRBD2 (5 bases). This CDR3 spans 16 amino acids. Per germline, CDR1 SGHVS and CDR2 FQNEAQ. Trimming left V 2 bases short and J 1 base short, with 12 bases between. The DNA for the CDR3 is TGTGCCAGCAGCTTATATGCTCCGGGATCCTACAATGAGCAGTTCTTC. Translated, it gives CASSLYAPGSYNEQFF.

There are a few counts of this clone. This sequence joins TRBV27 and TRBJ1-1; the D is unclear. This CDR3 has 16 amino acids. Between the trimmed V and J ends, which lost 2 bases and 5 bases, there was a span of 18 bases. Germline CDR1 and CDR2: MNHEY and SMNVEV (reference sequence). The CDR3 region is CASSLGVGGEGTEAFF. The CDR3 DNA reads TGTGCCAGCAGTTTAGGAGTCGGCGGAGAGGGAACTGAAGCTTTCTTT.

The chain employs TRBV7-8 and TRBJ2-1, with D tentatively TRBD2 (5 bases). Looked up from germline, CDR1 is SGHVS and CDR2 is FQNEAQ. This CDR3 is 13 amino acids long. V lost 2 bases and J 5 bases, leaving 7 bases between the germline ends. The CDR3 loop reads CASSLFGDNEQFF. The DNA of the CDR3 is TGTGCCAGCAGCTTATTCGGGGACAATGAGCAGTTCTTC. Using reference TRBV7-8 and TRBJ2-1 for the parts outside the CDR3, the full variable domain is GAGVSQSPRYKVAKRGQDVALRCDPISGHVSLFWYQQALGQGPEFLTYFQNEAQLDKSGLPSDRFFAERPEGSVSTLKIQRTQQEDSAVYLCASSLFGDNEQFFGPGTRLTVL.

J is TRBJ1-1 and V is TRBV6-5; D may be TRBD1 (5 bases). Per germline, CDR1 MNHEY and CDR2 SVGAGI. Trimming pared 6 bases from V and 3 bases from J, leaving 11 bases between. CDR3 length: 13 amino acids. The CDR3, as DNA: TGTGCCAGCAGCCAGGGAGAGGACACTGAAGCTTTCTTT. Amino acid sequence: CASSQGEDTEAFF.

The chain links TRBV6-1 to TRBJ1-2; no clear D. Germline V gene sequence: CDR1 MNHNS, CDR2 SASEGT. Deletions cut 0 bases from V and 4 bases from J, with 12 bases between. This CDR3 comprises 15 residues. This CDR3 reads CASSEAGRRGYGYTF. The CDR3 nucleotides read TGTGCCAGCAGTGAAGCAGGGAGGAGAGGCTATGGCTACACCTTC.

This clone has a handful of counts. The chain has TRBV19 and TRBJ2-7; D is perhaps TRBD2 (5 bases). CDR3 length equals 14 residues. Germline V gene data show CDR1 as LNHDA and CDR2 as SQIVND (reference sequence). With 5 bases removed from V and 1 base from J, the gap between germline ends came to 12 bases. In nucleotides, the CDR3 is TGTGCCAGTAGTGTGACGGGGAGATCCTACGAGCAGTACTTC. Translated, it gives CASSVTGRSYEQYF.

V is TRBV5-4 and J is TRBJ2-7; 10 nucleotides match TRBD2. Germline V gene lookup returns CDR1 SGHNT and CDR2 YYREEE (reference sequence). Trimming cost V 2 bases and J 6 bases; bases outside gene matches: 8. CDR3 length: 15 residues. The CDR3 here is CASSLAGGPTGEQYF. CDR3 nucleotide sequence: TGTGCCAGCAGCTTAGCGGGAGGGCCTACGGGCGAGCAGTACTTC. The entire variable domain, with the rest obtained from reference TRBV5-4 and TRBJ2-7, is as follows: ETGVTQSPTHLIKTRGQQVTLRCSSQSGHNTVSWYQQALGQGPQFIFQYYREEENGRGNFPPRFSGLQFPNYSSELNVNALELDDSALYLCASSLAGGPTGEQYFGPGTRLTVT.

V is TRBV28 and J is TRBJ1-2; D is unresolved. Trimming cost V 6 bases and J 8 bases, with 10 bases left between them. Germline CDR1 MDHEN, CDR2 SYDVKM. This CDR3 has 11 residues. CDR3 sequence: CASSQLWGYTF. CDR3 DNA: TGTGCCAGCAGCCAGCTCTGGGGCTACACCTTC.